The text below deals with one T cell receptor (beta chain). The entry originates in a study of blood T cell repertoires in COVID-19. Libraries were prepared by immunoSEQ multiplex PCR; TCRdb keeps only in-frame clonotypes and omits some of them. This sample has 100,000 to 150,000 clones; 85% occur once, and the top ten carry 3.2%. The sequence derives from an elderly woman with COVID-19, enrolled during active disease. Sequencing was performed on peripheral blood.

CDR3: CASSRGLAGLLYEQYF. The CDR3 coding sequence is TGTGCCAGCAGCCGGGGACTAGCGGGATTACTCTACGAGCAGTACTTC. The rearrangement uses TRBV13 and TRBJ2-7, with 13 bases lining up with TRBD2. Germline assignment: CDR1 PRHDT and CDR2 FYEKMQ (reference sequence). V lost 5 bases, J lost 3 bases, and 7 bases stayed unmatched. There are 16 residues in the CDR3.